This T cell receptor (beta chain) was recorded in a study of T cell responses to AZD1222 COVID-19 vaccine. Study-wide results and limits: Across spike, vaccine-associated CD4 TCRs were found, dominant at 160-218 and 743-854. Among those given AZD1222, only five or six were seropositive at baseline. Per reports, nearly half of all spike-specific TCRs target regions that are unmutated in variants. The sample set comprised mostly white British donors with more females, and clonal diversity was possibly underestimated.

Points on this clone: The antigen remains unidentified.

This CDR3 region has 15 residues. Germline loops: CDR1 LGHDT, CDR2 YNNKEL (reference sequence). V shed 4 bases and J shed 4 bases, with 17 bases lying between them. Using immunoSEQ multiplex PCR, the repertoire was profiled, and TCRdb retains in-frame clones only, with some absent. The sample has about 120,000 clones, around 90% seen once. The clonotype originates from an adult in good health. This specimen consisted of peripheral blood, obtained on day 0 of AZD1222 vaccination. The chain recombines TRBV3-1 (or the pseudogene TRBV3-2) with TRBJ2-7; D may match TRBD1 or TRBD2 (5 bases each). CDR3 sequence reads: CASSPAGDGRYEQYF. The CDR3 DNA sequence: TGTGCCAGCAGCCCGGCCGGGGACGGGCGTTACGAGCAGTACTTC.